These 10 T cell receptor beta chains came from one sample sequenced in a study of cytomegalovirus exposure and HLA in healthy donors. Primers: 60 Vbeta forward and 13 Jbeta reverse. Data came from immunoSEQ multiplex PCR; TCRdb stores just in-frame clones and leaves some out. The sample holds over 110,000 clones, roughly four fifths seen once. Source material: PBMCs. These TCRs come from a male donor in good health and CMV-seronegative.

The chain has TRBV5-6 and TRBJ2-2; 7 bases map to TRBD1. Germline CDR1 is SGHDT and CDR2 is YYEEEE. The CDR3 is 14 amino acids. J was trimmed by 5 bases and V by 4 bases; bases with no gene match: 5. This chain's CDR3 is CASSPGQLTGELFF. In DNA, the CDR3 is TGTGCCAGCAGCCCGGGACAGCTAACCGGGGAGCTGTTTTTT.

In its sample, this clone was seen once. The V and J genes are TRBV25-1 and TRBJ2-2, with TRBD1 as a possible D gene (5 bases). V dropped 7 bases and J dropped 1 base, with 10 bases sitting between them. The CDR3 is made up of 14 amino acids. In germline, CDR1 is MGHDK, CDR2 SYGVNS. The CDR3 reads CASTPGLNTGELFF. For the CDR3, the DNA is TGTGCCAGCACCCCAGGGCTGAACACCGGGGAGCTGTTTTTT.

The rearrangement links TRBV28 to TRBJ2-2, with 8 bases identical to TRBD1. The CDR3 has 15 amino acids. Trimming removed 6 bases from V and 4 bases from J; junction bases left unmatched: 7. CDR1 and CDR2 (germline): MDHEN, SYDVKM. The CDR3 nucleotides read TGTGCCAGCAGCCCTTGGGACAGGAGCACCGGGGAGCTGTTTTTT. This codes for CASSPWDRSTGELFF.

This clone was seen only a few times. The chain has TRBV9 and TRBJ2-3; 10 bases align to TRBD1. V was pared by 3 bases and J by 3 bases, with 7 bases of the junction left unmatched. The CDR3 runs 16 residues. Germline V CDR1 and CDR2: SGDLS, YYNGEE. The CDR3 is CASSARDRGGTDTQYF. CDR3 nucleotide sequence: TGTGCCAGCAGCGCCCGGGACAGGGGTGGGACAGATACGCAGTATTTT.

This chain uses TRBV7-2 with TRBJ2-6; possible D gene TRBD2, 6 bases. CDR3 size: 18 residues. V lost 7 bases and J lost 0, with 19 bases in between. In germline, CDR1 is SGHTA, CDR2 FQGNSA. For the CDR3, the DNA is TGTGCCAGCACTCTGGTAGGGACTCGGACCTCTGGGGCCAACGTCCTGACTTTC. This translates into CASTLVGTRTSGANVLTF.

The CDR3: CASSLSGPESDTQYF. The CDR3 DNA reads TGTGCCAGCAGCTTATCAGGGCCTGAGTCAGATACGCAGTATTTT. The chain has TRBV7-3 and TRBJ2-3; D perhaps matches TRBD1 (5 bases). Trimming left V 2 bases short and J 4 bases short, with 13 bases between. In germline, CDR1 is SGHTA, CDR2 FQGTGA. The CDR3 loop spans 15 amino acids.

The genes are TRBV30 and TRBJ1-6; TRBD1 agrees at 8 bases. Germline V CDR1 and CDR2: GTSNPN, SVGIG (reference sequence). V gave up 5 bases and J gave up 9 bases; unmatched junction bases: 6. CDR3 length: 13 amino acids. The CDR3 DNA sequence: TGTGCCTGGGAGGACAGGGAAGGTTCACCCCTCCACTTT. As protein: CAWEDREGSPLHF.

The count of this clone is one. The CDR3 is CAMQGFYGYTF. CDR3 coding DNA: TGTGCCATGCAGGGATTCTATGGCTACACCTTC. The rearrangement uses TRBV21-1 and TRBJ1-2; the D call of TRBD1 is as the table states it, not checked on the DNA. TRBV21-1 counts as a pseudogene. The CDR3 consists of 11 residues.

V gene TRBV6-6 combines with J gene TRBJ2-2, with TRBD2 identical over 8 bases. In germline, CDR1 is MNHNY, CDR2 SVGAGI (reference sequence). The CDR3 length is 14 residues. The V segment lost 6 bases and the J segment 8 bases; nucleotides outside the gene matches: 8. In DNA form, the CDR3 reads TGTGCCAGCAGGGAACTAGCGGCGGCGGGGGAGCTGTTTTTT. Its protein product is CASRELAAAGELFF.

The chain couples TRBV19 to TRBJ2-1; no clear D gene. This CDR3 is 13 amino acids long. The V end lost 1 base, the J end lost 4 bases, and 5 bases lay between the germline ends. Germline loops: CDR1 LNHDA, CDR2 SQIVND (reference sequence). DNA for the CDR3: TGTGCCAGTAGTATAGCCAGTTACAATGAGCAGTTCTTC. Protein sequence: CASSIASYNEQFF.